One and the same sample provided the 3 T cell receptor beta chains below, sequenced in a study of blood T cell repertoires in COVID-19. Profiled with immunoSEQ multiplex PCR; TCRdb holds only in-frame clones, not every one. Among about 300,000 clones listed, around 86% were seen once. The sequenced sample consisted of PBMCs or T cells enriched from blood (not recorded which). The receptors stem from a young man who had recovered from COVID-19.

CDR3 residues: CASSLGASAGQFF. The DNA for the CDR3 is TGCGCCAGCAGCTTGGGGGCTAGCGCGGGGCAGTTCTTC. The rearrangement uses TRBV5-1 and TRBJ2-1; D possibly corresponds to TRBD2 (6 bases). Trimming took 0 bases from V and 12 from J, leaving 13 bases between them. The CDR3 has 13 residues. Germline V gene sequence: CDR1 SGHRS, CDR2 YFSETQ.

J is TRBJ2-7 and V is TRBV6-5; 11 positions match TRBD2. With V trimmed by 6 bases and J by 3 bases, 1 base remained unmatched. The CDR3 length is 13 residues. The V gene's germline CDR1 is MNHEY and CDR2 SVGAGI. The CDR3 DNA reads as TGTGCCAGCAGCCTAGCGGGAGGCTACGAGCAGTACTTC. Translated, it gives CASSLAGGYEQYF.

This clone is a singleton in its sample. The V gene is TRBV5-1, the J gene TRBJ2-7; D gene unclear. The length of the CDR3 is 13 residues. Trimming removed 2 bases at V and 2 bases at J, with 8 bases between. Germline CDR1 is SGHRS and CDR2 is YFSETQ. The CDR3 DNA follows: TGCGCCAGCAGCTTTCCAGGCGCCTACGAGCAGTACTTC. This sequence encodes CASSFPGAYEQYF.